These 9 T cell receptor beta chains share one sample of origin, sequenced in a study of blood T cell repertoires in COVID-19. Profiling relied on immunoSEQ multiplex PCR, and the TCRdb table lists in-frame clones only, not all of them. The sample shows more than 250,000 clones, approximately 88% of them seen only once. Sequences were obtained from PBMCs or T cells enriched from blood (not recorded which). These receptors all stem from a woman in her thirties or forties with acute COVID-19.

This chain connects TRBV18 to TRBJ1-3; TRBD1 matches at 8 bases. CDR1 KGHSH and CDR2 LQKENI come from the germline V gene. The CDR3 covers 16 residues. Germline trimming cut 2 bases from V and 4 bases from J; bases unmatched to any gene: 7. CDR3 in amino acids: CASSPSRTGSGNTIYF. Written as DNA, the CDR3 is TGTGCCAGCTCACCAAGTAGGACAGGGAGCGGAAACACCATATATTTT. The full variable domain, in which reference TRBV18 and TRBJ1-3 provide the parts outside the CDR3, is NAGVMQNPRHLVRRRGQEARLRCSPMKGHSHVYWYRQLPEEGLKFMVYLQKENIIDESGMPKERFSAEFPKEGPSILRIQQVVRGDSAAYFCASSPSRTGSGNTIYFGEGSWLTVV.

V and J are TRBV11-3 and TRBJ1-1; D may be TRBD1 (5 bases). This CDR3 has 14 residues. The germline CDR1 and CDR2 sequences are SGHNT and YENEEA. The V end lost 5 bases, the J end lost 7 bases, and 17 bases lay between the germline ends. The CDR3 DNA reads as TGTGCCAGCAGCCGGGGGTTTCAGTTGAATGAAGCTTTCTTT. It yields the protein CASSRGFQLNEAFF.

The chain uses TRBV7-6 and TRBJ2-5; 9 bases match TRBD2. The trim removed 2 bases at V and 1 base at J, leaving 5 bases unmatched. The CDR3 is 16 residues long. Germline assignment: CDR1 SGHVS and CDR2 FNYEAQ. The CDR3 sequence: CASSLRGGRAQETQYF. CDR3 sequence (DNA): TGTGCCAGCAGCTTAAGAGGCGGGAGGGCCCAAGAGACCCAGTACTTC.

The gene calls are TRBV24-1 and TRBJ2-7; 15 nucleotides align to TRBD2. Germline trimming cut 12 bases from V and 9 bases from J; bases unmatched to any gene: 8. Germline lookup yields CDR1 KGHDR and CDR2 SFDVKD. CDR3 length equals 13 residues. CDR3 sequence: CASRTSGRAGQYV. The CDR3, as DNA: TGTGCCTCAAGGACTAGCGGGAGGGCTGGGCAGTACGTC.

J is TRBJ2-2 and V is TRBV19, with no clear D. V lost 3 bases and J 8 bases, leaving 10 bases between the germline ends. This CDR3 has 13 residues. The germline CDR1 and CDR2 sequences are LNHDA and SQIVND (reference sequence). CDR3 nucleotides: TGTGCCAGTAGTATGTCAGTGGCTGGGGAGCTGTTTTTT. Protein sequence: CASSMSVAGELFF.

The chain uses TRBV10-1 and TRBJ2-7, with TRBD1 identical over 7 bases. V was pared by 3 bases and J by 5 bases, with 7 bases of the junction left unmatched. Germline CDR1 reads WNHNN; CDR2 reads SYGVQD (reference sequence). This CDR3 has 14 residues. CDR3 in DNA: TGCGCCAGCAGTGACAACCTAGGGGGCAACGAGCAGTACTTC. It translates to CASSDNLGGNEQYF.

The chain carries TRBV5-4 and TRBJ2-1; no clear D gene. CDR1 is SGHNT and CDR2 is YYREEE in the germline V gene (reference sequence). Trimming left V 0 bases short and J 4 bases short, with 5 bases between. CDR3 length: 13 residues. CDR3 amino acids: CASSLVSYNEQFF. For the CDR3, the DNA is TGTGCCAGCAGCTTGGTCTCGTACAATGAGCAGTTCTTC.

The CDR3 reads CASSPPVAETQYF. The CDR3 DNA reads TGTGCCAGCTCACCACCGGTGGCAGAGACCCAGTACTTC. The rearrangement joins TRBV18 to TRBJ2-5; no clear D. The germline V gene encodes CDR1 KGHSH and CDR2 LQKENI. The V gene lost 0 bases and the J gene lost 4 bases, with 6 bases spanning the gap. The CDR3 contains 13 residues.

The chain combines TRBV28 with TRBJ2-5; 13 positions agree with TRBD2. The V gene's germline CDR1 is MDHEN and CDR2 SYDVKM. CDR3 length: 14 amino acids. V dropped 8 bases and J dropped 7; count of bases not matched to a gene: 7. The CDR3 spells CASGLAGDLGTQYF. The CDR3 bases are TGTGCCAGCGGACTAGCGGGGGACCTGGGGACCCAGTACTTC.